The T cell receptor beta chain described here comes from a study of T cell responses to AZD1222 COVID-19 vaccine (dated by TCRdb to the early 2020s). Study-wide context: AZD1222 recipients whose second dose came at about 4 weeks and those whose second dose came at about 12 weeks were combined into one group, since spike-specific TCR depth and breadth did not differ between the two schedules. TCR sequencing covered 233 trial participants: 207 given two doses of AZD1222 and 26 given two doses of MenACWY control vaccine. Trial participants were enrolled by age into 18-55, 56-69 and 70-plus year subgroups, with around 140, 26 and 57 TCR-sequenced participants respectively. The full study reports these points: Participants were mostly white British and included more females than males, and it was suggested by the authors that clonal diversity may have been underestimated. In the small 56-69-year group, the increase in depth fell short of significance, most likely because of low power. The vaccine-associated CD4 TCRs covered the entire spike protein, and the dominant responses fell in regions 160-218 and 743-854. Conclusions about previously exposed vaccinees are limited, since just 5 to 7 AZD1222 recipients were seropositive for SARS-CoV-2 at baseline. A significant rise in spike-specific TCR breadth and depth was observed after two AZD1222 doses relative to day 0 and relative to MenACWY recipients. Nearly half of unique spike-specific TCRs reportedly recognized epitopes outside regions mutated in the B.1.351 and B.1.1.7 variants. Because no day 14 peak-response samples were available, repertoires were characterized only after the peak T cell response.

The time point label, as the study defines it: baseline before first vaccination. Samples from vaccinated people were obtained from the UK trials COV001 and COV002, which included a single-blind randomized controlled phase 2/3 trial of AZD1222 (ChAdOx1 nCoV-19) in healthy adults. For TCRbeta chain sequencing, PBMC samples were collected from trial participants at day 0 and at day 28 after the second dose. The CDR3 regions of human TCRbeta chains were analyzed by immunosequencing. On the study's bioinformatics: TCRs in the repertoires were compared against a reference library of SARS-CoV-2-specific TCRs that had been generated with the MIRA antigen-specificity platform. Breadth meant the fraction of unique TCRs that were SARS-CoV-2-associated, whereas depth meant the fraction of total T cells that were SARS-CoV-2-associated. Using the MIRA data, every spike-specific TCR was mapped to the spike region that the TCR reacted to and assigned to either a CD4 or a CD8 class. Log10-transformed breadth and depth values were compared by one-way ANOVA with Sidak's multiple comparisons tests. The table was pulled from immuneACCESS by TCRdb, which kept in-frame rearrangements only. Such tables lose some clones; where checked, under half of the loss comes from unresolved V genes, and the rest has no known cause. V and J calls and clone size follow that table, whereas D and trimming were derived from the DNA. This sample lists about 110,000 clones; 85% to 90% were detected once. Together, the top ten hold approximately 5% of the sample.

A remark on this clone: Its target antigen remains unknown. Base qualities are not provided; no much larger clone lies one nucleotide away.

Germline trimming: 8 bases from V, 6 bases from J; junction bases outside gene matches: 5. There are 13 amino acids in the CDR3, from cysteine to phenylalanine inclusive. Kept here is only the CDR3 DNA, which spans 39 bases and is read in frame from base 1. CDR1 MGHDK and CDR2 SYGVNS were looked up in the germline V gene. This receptor was obtained from an adult in good health. Sample: peripheral blood, taken on day 0 of AZD1222 vaccination. The rearrangement combines TRBV25-1 with TRBJ2-1, and 9 bases in between align with TRBD2. The CDR3 sequence is CASSREGPNEQFF. The sequenced DNA: TGTGCCAGCTCGCGGGAGGGCCCCAATGAGCAGTTCTTC.